This T cell receptor (beta chain) was found in a study of shared clonotypes between healthy human individuals. A split of CD4+ cells into CD45RA+ naive and CD45RA-negative memory subsets was performed. Profiled with immunoSEQ multiplex PCR; TCRdb holds only in-frame clones, not every one. Of fewer than 1.6 million clones in the sample, approximately 98.5% are singletons; the top ten hold about 0.4%. The germline V gene encodes CDR1 SGHNT and CDR2 YYREEE (reference sequence). Trimming took off 4 bases at V and 7 bases at J, with 15 bases between the two ends. The CDR3 length is 14 residues. Concerning this clone itself: The antigen is not known.

Broader study findings: Sequencing depth was expected to affect clonotype sharing among donors. It was only blood that was sampled, and tissue repertoires likely differ. Memory subsets had estimated richness that was generally smaller than that of naive subsets.

Material for sequencing was naive CD4+ T cells sorted from blood. Specified subset: CD45RA+ positively selected. This TCR came from a man between 25 and 39 years old in good health. V gene TRBV5-4 combines with J gene TRBJ2-1, with a tentative D call TRBD2 (6 bases). CDR3 nucleotide sequence: TGTGCCAGCAGCCCTGGCGGGGTGAGGAATGAGCAGTTCTTC. Protein product: CASSPGGVRNEQFF.